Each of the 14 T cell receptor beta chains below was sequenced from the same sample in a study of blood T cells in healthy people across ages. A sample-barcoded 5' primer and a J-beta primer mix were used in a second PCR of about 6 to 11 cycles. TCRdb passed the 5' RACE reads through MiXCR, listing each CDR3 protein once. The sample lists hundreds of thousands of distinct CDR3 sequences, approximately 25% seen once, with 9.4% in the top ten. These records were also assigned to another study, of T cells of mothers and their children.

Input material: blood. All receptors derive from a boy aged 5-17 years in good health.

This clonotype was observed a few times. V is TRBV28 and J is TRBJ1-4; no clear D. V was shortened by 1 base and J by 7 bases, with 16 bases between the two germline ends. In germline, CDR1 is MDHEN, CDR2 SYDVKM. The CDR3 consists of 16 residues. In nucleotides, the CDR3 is TGTGCCAGCAGTTTATTTGAGCTGGGTCAGGTTGAAAAACTGTTTTTT. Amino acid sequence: CASSLFELGQVEKLFF.

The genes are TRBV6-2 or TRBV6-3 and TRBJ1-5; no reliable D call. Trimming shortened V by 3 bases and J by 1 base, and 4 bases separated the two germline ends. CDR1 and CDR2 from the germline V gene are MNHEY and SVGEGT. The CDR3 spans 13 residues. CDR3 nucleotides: TGTGCCAGCAGTTATAAAAGCAATCAGCCCCAGCATTTT. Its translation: CASSYKSNQPQHF.

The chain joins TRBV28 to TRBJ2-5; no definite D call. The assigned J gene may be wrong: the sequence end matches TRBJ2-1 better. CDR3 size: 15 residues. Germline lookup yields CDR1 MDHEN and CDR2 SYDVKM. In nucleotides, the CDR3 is TGTGCCAGCAGTTCGAGGCTAGACCTCTACAATGAGCAGTTCTTC. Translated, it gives CASSSRLDLYNEQFF.

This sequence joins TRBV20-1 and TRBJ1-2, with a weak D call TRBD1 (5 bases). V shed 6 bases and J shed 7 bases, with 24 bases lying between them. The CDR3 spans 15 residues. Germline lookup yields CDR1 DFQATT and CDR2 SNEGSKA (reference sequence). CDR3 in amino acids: CSARISAGSRSGYTF. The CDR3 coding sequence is TGCAGTGCCAGGATCTCGGCAGGGTCCAGGAGTGGCTACACCTTC.

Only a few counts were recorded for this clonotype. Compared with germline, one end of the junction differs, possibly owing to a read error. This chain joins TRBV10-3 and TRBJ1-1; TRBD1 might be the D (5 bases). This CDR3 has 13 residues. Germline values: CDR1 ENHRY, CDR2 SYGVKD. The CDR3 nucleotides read TGTGCCACCGGGGGAGACAGAAACACTGAAACTTTCTTT. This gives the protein CATGGDRNTETFF.

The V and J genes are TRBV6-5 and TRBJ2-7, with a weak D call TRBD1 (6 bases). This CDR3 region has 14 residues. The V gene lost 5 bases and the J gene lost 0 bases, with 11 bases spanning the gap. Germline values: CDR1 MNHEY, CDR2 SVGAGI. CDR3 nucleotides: TGTGCCAGCAGTAAACAGGGTTACTCCTACGAGCAGTACTTC. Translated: CASSKQGYSYEQYF.

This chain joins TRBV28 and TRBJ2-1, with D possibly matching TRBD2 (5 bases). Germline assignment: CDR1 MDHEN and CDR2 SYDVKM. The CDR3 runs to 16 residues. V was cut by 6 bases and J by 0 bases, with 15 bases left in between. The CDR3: CASSIIAYSSYNEQFF. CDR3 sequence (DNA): TGTGCCAGCAGCATAATAGCGTATAGCTCCTACAATGAGCAGTTCTTC.

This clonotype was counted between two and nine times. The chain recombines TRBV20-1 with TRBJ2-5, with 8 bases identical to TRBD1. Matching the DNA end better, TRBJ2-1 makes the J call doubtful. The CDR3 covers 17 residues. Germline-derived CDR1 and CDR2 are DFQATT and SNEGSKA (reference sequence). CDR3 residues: CSALGAWGDRTLDEQFF. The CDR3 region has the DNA TGCAGTGCTCTTGGAGCATGGGGGGACAGGACCCTCGATGAGCAGTTCTTC.

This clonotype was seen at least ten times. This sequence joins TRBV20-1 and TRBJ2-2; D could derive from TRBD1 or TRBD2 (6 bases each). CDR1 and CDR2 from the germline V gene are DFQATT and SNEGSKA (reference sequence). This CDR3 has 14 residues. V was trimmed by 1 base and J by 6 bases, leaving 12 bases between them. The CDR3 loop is CSARAGGLAGELFF. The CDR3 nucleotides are TGCAGTGCTAGAGCTGGGGGGCTCGCCGGGGAGCTGTTTTTT.

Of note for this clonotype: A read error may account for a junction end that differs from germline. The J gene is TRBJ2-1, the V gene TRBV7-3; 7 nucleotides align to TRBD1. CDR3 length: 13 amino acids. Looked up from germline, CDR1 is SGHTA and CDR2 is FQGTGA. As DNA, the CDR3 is TGCGCCAGCAGCTCACAGGGGCAGGGTGAGCAGTTCTTC. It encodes CASSSQGQGEQFF.

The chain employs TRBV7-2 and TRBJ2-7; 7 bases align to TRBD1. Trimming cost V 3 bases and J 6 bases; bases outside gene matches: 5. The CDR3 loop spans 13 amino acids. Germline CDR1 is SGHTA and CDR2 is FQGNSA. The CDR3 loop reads CASSFKGGIEQYF. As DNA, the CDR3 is TGTGCCAGCAGCTTTAAAGGGGGCATCGAGCAGTACTTC.

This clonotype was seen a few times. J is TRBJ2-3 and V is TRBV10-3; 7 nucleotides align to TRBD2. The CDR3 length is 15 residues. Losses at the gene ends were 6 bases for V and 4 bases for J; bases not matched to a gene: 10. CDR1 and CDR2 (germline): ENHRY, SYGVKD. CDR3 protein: CAIRDSAGSADTQYF. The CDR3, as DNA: TGTGCCATCAGGGATTCAGCGGGGTCAGCAGATACGCAGTATTTT.

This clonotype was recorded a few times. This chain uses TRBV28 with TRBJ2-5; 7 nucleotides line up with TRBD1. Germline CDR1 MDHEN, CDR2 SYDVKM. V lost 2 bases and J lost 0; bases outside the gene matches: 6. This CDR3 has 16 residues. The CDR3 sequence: CASSLPMGQHQETQYF. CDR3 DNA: TGTGCCAGCAGTTTACCCATGGGACAGCACCAAGAGACCCAGTACTTC.

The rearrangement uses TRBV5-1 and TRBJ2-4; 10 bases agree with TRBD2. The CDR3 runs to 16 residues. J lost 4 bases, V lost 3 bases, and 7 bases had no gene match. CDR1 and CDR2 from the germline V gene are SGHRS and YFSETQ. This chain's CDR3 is CASSSPTSGEKNIQYF. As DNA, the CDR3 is TGCGCCAGCAGCTCGCCAACTAGCGGGGAGAAAAACATTCAGTACTTC.